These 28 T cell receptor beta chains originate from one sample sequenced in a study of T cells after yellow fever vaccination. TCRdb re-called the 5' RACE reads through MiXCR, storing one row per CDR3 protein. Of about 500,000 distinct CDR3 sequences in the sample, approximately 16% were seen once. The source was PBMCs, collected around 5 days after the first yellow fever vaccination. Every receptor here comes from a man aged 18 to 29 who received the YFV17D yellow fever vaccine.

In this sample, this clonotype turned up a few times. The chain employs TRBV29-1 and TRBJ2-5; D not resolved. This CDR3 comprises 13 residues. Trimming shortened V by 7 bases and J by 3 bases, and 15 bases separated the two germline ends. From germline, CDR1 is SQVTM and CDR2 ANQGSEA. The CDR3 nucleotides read TGCAGCGCTATACCAATGTCAGAAGAGACCCAGTACTTC. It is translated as CSAIPMSEETQYF.

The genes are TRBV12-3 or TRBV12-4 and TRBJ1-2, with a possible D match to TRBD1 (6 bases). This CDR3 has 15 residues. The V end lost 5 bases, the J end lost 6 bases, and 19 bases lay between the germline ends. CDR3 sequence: CASSPDRKTRDGYTF. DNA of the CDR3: TGTGCCAGCAGTCCTGACAGGAAAACCCGAGATGGCTACACCTTC.

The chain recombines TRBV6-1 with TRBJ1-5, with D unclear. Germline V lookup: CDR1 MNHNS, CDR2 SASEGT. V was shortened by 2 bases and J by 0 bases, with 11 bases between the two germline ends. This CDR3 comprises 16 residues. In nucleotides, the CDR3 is TGTGCCAGCAGTGAACTGAGGGAGTATAGCAATCAGCCCCAGCATTTT. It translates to CASSELREYSNQPQHF.

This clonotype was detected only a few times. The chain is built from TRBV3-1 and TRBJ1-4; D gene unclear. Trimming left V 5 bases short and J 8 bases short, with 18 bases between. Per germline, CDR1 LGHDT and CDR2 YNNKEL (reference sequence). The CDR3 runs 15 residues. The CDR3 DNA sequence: TGTGCCAGCAGCTCGGAAAGGGTCGAAAAAGAAAAACTGTTTTTT. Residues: CASSSERVEKEKLFF.

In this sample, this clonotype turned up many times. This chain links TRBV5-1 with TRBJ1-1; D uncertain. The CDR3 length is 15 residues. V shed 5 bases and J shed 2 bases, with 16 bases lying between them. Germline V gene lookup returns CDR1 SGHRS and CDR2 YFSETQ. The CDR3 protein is CASSSWVRSNTEAFF. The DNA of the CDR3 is TGCGCCAGCAGTTCATGGGTTAGGTCAAACACTGAAGCTTTCTTT.

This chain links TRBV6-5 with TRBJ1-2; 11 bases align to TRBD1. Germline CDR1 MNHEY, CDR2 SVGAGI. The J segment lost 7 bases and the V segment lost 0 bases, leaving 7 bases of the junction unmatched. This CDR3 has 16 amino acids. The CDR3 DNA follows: TGTGCCAGCAGTTACTCGATCGGACAGGGGGCAAGTGGCTACACCTTC. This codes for CASSYSIGQGASGYTF.

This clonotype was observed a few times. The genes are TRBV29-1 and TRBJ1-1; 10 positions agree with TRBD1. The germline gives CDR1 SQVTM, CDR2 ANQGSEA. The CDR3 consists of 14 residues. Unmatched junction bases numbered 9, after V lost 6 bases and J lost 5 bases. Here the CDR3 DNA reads TGCAGCGTCGCGACAGGGGGCGGACGGACTGAAGCTTTCTTT. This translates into CSVATGGGRTEAFF.

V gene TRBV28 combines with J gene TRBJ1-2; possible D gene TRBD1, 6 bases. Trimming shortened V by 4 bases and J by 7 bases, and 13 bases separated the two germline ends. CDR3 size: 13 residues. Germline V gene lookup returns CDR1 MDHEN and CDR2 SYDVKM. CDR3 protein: CASSYRVRLGYTF. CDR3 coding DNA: TGTGCCAGCAGTTACAGGGTCCGCCTTGGCTACACCTTC.

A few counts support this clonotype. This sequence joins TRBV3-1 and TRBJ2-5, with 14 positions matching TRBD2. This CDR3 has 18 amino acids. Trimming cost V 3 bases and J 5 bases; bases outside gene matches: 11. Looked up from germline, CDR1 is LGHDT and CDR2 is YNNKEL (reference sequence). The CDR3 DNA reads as TGTGCCAGCAGCCATTGGGGGACTAGCGGGGGAAGGGGGGAGACCCAGTACTTC. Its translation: CASSHWGTSGGRGETQYF.

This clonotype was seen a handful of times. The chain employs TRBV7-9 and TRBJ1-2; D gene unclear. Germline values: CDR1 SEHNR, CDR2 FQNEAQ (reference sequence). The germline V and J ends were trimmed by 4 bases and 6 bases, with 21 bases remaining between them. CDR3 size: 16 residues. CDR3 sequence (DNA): TGTGCCAGCAGCTACTTCGGACGGATGAAGCTCCATGGCTACACCTTC. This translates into CASSYFGRMKLHGYTF.

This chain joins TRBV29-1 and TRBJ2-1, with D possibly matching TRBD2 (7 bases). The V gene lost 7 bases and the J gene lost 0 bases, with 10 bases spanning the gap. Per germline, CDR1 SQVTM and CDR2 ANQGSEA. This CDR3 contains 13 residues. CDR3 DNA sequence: TGCAGCGCCGCGGGGGCCTCCTACAATGAGCAGTTCTTC. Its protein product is CSAAGASYNEQFF.

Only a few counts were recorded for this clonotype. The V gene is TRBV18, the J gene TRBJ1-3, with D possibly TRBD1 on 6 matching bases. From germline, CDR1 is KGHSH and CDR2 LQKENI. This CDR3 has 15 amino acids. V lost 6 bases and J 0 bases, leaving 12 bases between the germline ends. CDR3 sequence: CASSPGGLSGNTIYF. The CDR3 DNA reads TGTGCCAGCTCGCCCGGGGGGCTCTCTGGAAACACCATATATTTT.

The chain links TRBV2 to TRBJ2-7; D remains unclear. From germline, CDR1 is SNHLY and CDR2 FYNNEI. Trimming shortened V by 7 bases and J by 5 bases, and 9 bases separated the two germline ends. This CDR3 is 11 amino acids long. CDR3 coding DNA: TGTGCCAGCAAGCTAGACCACGAGCAGTACGTC. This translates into CASKLDHEQYV.

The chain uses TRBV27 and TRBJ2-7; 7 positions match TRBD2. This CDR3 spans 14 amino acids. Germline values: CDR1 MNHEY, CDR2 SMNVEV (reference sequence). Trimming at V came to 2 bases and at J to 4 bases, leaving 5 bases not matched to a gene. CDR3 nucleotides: TGTGCCAGCAGTTTAAAGCGGGGCAGTTACGAGCAGTACGTC. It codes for CASSLKRGSYEQYV.

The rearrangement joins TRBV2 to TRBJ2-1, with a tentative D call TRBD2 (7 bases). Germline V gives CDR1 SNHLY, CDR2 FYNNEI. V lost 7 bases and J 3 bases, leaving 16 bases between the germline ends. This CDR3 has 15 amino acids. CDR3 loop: CASKVLRGGYNEQFF. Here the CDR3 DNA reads TGTGCCAGCAAAGTGTTGAGGGGGGGCTACAATGAGCAGTTCTTC.

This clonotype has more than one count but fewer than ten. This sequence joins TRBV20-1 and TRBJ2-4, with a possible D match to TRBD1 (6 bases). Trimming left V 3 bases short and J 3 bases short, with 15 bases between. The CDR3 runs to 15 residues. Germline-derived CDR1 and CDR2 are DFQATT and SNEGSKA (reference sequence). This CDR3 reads CSASKIQGVKNIQYF. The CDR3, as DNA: TGCAGTGCTAGCAAAATACAGGGAGTCAAAAACATTCAGTACTTC.

CDR3 sequence: CASSLRQANEKLFF. CDR3 DNA sequence: TGTGCCAGCAGCTTAAGACAGGCAAATGAAAAACTGTTTTTT. The rearrangement links TRBV7-9 to TRBJ1-4, with a weak D call TRBD1 (6 bases). V dropped 2 bases and J dropped 5 bases, with 9 bases sitting between them. Per the germline V gene, CDR1 is SEHNR and CDR2 is FQNEAQ (reference sequence). The CDR3 runs to 14 residues.

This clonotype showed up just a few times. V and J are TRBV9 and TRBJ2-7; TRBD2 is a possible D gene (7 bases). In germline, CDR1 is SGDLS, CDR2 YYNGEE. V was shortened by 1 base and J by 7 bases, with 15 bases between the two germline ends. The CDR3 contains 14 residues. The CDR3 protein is CASSVKAGAGEQYF. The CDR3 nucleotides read TGTGCCAGCAGCGTAAAGGCGGGGGCGGGTGAGCAGTACTTC.

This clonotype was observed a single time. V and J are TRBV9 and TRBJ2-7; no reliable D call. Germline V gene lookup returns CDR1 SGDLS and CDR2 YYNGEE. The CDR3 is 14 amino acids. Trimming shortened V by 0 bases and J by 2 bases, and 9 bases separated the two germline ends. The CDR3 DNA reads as TGTGCCAGCAGCGTAGGGGAACCCACCTACGAGCAGTACTTC. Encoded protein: CASSVGEPTYEQYF.

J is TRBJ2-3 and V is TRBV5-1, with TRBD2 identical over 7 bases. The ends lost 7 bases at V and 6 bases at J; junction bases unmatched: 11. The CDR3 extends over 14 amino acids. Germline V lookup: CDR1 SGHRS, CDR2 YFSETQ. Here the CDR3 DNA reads TGCGCCAGCGCGCCGGGGGAGGGAGGTGATACGCAGTATTTT. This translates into CASAPGEGGDTQYF.

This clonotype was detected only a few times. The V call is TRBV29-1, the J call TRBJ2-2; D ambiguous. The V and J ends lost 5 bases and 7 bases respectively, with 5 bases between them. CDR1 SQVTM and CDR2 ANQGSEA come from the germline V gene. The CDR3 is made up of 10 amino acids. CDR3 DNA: TGCAGCGTTTGGGACGGGGAGCTGTTTTTT. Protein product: CSVWDGELFF.

CDR3 DNA sequence: TGTGCCAGCAGTTTCGAATCTAGCGGGGGGCTCACAGATACGCAGTATTTT. Encoded protein: CASSFESSGGLTDTQYF. The chain has TRBV28 and TRBJ2-3; 11 bases are shared with TRBD2. The CDR3 extends over 17 amino acids. Per the germline V gene, CDR1 is MDHEN and CDR2 is SYDVKM. V trimming: 3 bases; J trimming: 2 bases; junction bases outside the gene matches: 7.

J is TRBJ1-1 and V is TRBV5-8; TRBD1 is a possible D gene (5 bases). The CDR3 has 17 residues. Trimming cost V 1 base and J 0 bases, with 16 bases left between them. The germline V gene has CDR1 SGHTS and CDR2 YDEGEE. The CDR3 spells CASSLPGDGDLNTEAFF. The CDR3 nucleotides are TGTGCCAGCAGCTTGCCTGGGGACGGCGACTTGAACACTGAAGCTTTCTTT.

The CDR3 sequence: CASSDRFEGATGYTF. In DNA, the CDR3 is TGTGCCAGCAGTGACCGTTTCGAGGGGGCGACTGGCTACACCTTC. The chain uses TRBV7-9 and TRBJ1-2, with TRBD1 matching 7 bases. Trimming at V came to 6 bases and at J to 7 bases, leaving 14 bases not matched to a gene. This CDR3 contains 15 residues. The germline CDR1 and CDR2 sequences are SEHNR and FQNEAQ (reference sequence).

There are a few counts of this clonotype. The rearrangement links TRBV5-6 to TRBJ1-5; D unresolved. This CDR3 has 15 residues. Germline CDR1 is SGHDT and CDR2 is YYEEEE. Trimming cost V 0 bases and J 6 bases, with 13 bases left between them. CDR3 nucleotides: TGTGCCAGCAGCTTGGAAGCATCGGGAGGTCAGCCCCAGCATTTT. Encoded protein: CASSLEASGGQPQHF.

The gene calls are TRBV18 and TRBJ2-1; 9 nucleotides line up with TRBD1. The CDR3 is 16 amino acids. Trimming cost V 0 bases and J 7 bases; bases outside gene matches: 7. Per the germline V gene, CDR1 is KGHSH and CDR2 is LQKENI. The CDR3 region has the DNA TGTGCCAGCTCACCACCGGGACAGGGTGGGAGGAATGAGCAGTTCTTC. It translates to CASSPPGQGGRNEQFF.

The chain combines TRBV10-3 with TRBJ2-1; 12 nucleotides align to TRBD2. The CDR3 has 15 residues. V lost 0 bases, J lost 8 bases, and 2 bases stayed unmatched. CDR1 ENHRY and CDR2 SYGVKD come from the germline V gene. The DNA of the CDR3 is TGTGCCATCAGTGAGTCGTCTAGCGGGGGGGATGAGCAGTTCTTC. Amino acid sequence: CAISESSSGGDEQFF.

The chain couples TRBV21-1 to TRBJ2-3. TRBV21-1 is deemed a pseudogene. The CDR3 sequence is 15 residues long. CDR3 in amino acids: CASSKVGGCTDTQYF. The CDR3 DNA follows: TGTGCCAGCAGCAAAGTCGGGGGCTGCACAGATACGCAGTATTTT.